This T cell receptor (beta chain) was retrieved from a study of cytomegalovirus exposure and HLA in healthy donors. Germline values: CDR1 MGHRA, CDR2 YSYEKL. The V and J ends lost 3 bases and 2 bases, in that order; junction bases with no gene match: 6. The CDR3 is 15 residues long. PCR primers comprised 60 Vbeta and 13 Jbeta primers. The protocol was immunoSEQ multiplex PCR, while the TCRdb copy is restricted to in-frame clones and leaves out a portion. The sample has 110,000 to 150,000 clones, roughly 79% seen once. In regard to this clone: The antigen remains undetermined.

All donors participated as healthy donors of bone marrow. General study findings and limits: Rarity characterized most TCR sequences, yet some public TCRs appeared in many donors.

Material for sequencing was PBMCs. The TCR comes from a male donor in good health and CMV-seronegative. The rearrangement links TRBV4-1 to TRBJ2-7, with TRBD1 matching over 8 bases. The CDR3 DNA sequence: TGCGCCAGCAGCCACCTACCGACAGGGGCCTACGAGCAGTACTTC. Translated, it gives CASSHLPTGAYEQYF.